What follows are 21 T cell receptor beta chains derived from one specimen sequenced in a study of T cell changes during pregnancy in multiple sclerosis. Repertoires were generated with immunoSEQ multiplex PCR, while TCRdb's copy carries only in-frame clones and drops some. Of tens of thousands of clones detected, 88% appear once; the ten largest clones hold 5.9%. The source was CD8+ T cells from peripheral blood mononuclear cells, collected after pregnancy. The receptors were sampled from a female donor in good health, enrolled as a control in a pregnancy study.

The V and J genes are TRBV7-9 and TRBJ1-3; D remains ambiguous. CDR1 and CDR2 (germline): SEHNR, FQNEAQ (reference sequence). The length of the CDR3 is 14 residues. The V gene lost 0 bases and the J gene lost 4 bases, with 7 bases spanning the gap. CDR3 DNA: TGTGCCAGCAGCTTAGCCGAGGAAGGAAACACCATATATTTT. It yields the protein CASSLAEEGNTIYF.

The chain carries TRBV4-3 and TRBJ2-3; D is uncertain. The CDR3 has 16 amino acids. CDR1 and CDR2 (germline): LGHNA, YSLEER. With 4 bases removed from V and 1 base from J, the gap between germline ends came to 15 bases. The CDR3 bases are TGCGCCAGCAGCCGCGGATCAAGTCTCGGCACAGATACGCAGTATTTT. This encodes CASSRGSSLGTDTQYF.

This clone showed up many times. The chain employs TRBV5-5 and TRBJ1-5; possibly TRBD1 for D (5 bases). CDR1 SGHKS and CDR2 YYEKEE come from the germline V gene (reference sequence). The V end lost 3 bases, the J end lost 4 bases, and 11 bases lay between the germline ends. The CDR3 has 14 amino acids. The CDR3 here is CASSSRDGNQPQHF. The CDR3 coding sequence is TGTGCCAGCAGCTCGCGGGACGGGAATCAGCCCCAGCATTTT. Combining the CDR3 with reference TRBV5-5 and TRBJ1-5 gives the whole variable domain DAGVTQSPTHLIKTRGQQVTLRCSPISGHKSVSWYQQVLGQGPQFIFQYYEKEERGRGNFPDRFSARQFPNYSSELNVNALLLGDSALYLCASSSRDGNQPQHFGDGTRLSIL.

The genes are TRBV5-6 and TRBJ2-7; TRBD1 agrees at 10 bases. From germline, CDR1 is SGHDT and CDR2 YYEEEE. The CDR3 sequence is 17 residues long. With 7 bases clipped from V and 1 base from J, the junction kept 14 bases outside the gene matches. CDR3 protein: CASRPGGRDRGSYEQYF. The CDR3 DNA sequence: TGTGCCAGCCGCCCCGGCGGGCGGGACAGGGGATCCTACGAGCAGTACTTC.

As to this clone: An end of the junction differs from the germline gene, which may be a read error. The chain's CDR3 is CASSFGGAGELFF. The CDR3, as DNA: TGTGCTAGCAGCTTTGGGGGGGCCGGGGAGCTGTTTTTT. The chain employs TRBV7-7 and TRBJ2-2; 7 nucleotides line up with TRBD2. The CDR3 is made up of 13 amino acids. CDR1 is SSHAT, CDR2 FNYEAQ, per germline (reference sequence).

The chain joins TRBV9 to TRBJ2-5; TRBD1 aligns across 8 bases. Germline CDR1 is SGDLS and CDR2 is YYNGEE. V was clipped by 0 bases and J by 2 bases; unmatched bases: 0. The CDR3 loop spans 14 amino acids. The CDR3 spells CASSVGTGQETQYF. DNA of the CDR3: TGTGCCAGCAGCGTAGGGACAGGGCAAGAGACCCAGTACTTC.

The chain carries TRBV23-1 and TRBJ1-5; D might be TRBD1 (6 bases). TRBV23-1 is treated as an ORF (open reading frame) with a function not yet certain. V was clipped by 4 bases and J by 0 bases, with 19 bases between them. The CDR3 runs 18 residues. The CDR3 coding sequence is TGCGCCAGCAGTCCCAGGGAAAACGGGACATTTAGCAATCAGCCCCAGCATTTT. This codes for CASSPRENGTFSNQPQHF.

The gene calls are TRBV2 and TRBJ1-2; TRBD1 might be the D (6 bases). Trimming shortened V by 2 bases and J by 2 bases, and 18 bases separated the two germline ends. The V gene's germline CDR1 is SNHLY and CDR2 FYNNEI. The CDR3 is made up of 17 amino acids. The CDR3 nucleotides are TGTGCCAGCAGTGAATGGTCAGGGGCCTCGGGAAACTATGGCTACACCTTC. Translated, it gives CASSEWSGASGNYGYTF.

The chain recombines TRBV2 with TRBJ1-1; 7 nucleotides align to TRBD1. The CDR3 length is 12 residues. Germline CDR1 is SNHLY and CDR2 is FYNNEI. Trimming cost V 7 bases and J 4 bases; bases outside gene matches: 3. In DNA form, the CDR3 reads TGTGCCAGCATACAGGGGAGCACTGAAGCTTTCTTT. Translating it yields CASIQGSTEAFF.

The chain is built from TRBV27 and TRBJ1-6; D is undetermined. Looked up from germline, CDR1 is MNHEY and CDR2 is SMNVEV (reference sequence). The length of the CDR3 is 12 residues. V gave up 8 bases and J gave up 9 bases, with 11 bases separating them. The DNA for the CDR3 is TGTGCCAGCCGGGTGGGAGTTTCACCCCTCCACTTT. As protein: CASRVGVSPLHF.

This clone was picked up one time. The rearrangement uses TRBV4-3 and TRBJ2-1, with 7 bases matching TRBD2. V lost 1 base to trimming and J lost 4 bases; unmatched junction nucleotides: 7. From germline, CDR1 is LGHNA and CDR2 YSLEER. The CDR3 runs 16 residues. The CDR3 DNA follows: TGCGCCAGCAGCCAAGCCCACTCGGGACTATACAATGAGCAGTTCTTC. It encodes CASSQAHSGLYNEQFF.

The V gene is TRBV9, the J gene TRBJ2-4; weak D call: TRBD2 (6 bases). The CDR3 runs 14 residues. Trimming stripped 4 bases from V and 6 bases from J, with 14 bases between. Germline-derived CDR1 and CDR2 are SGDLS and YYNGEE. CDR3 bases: TGTGCCAGCAGCCCCCAGACTAGTGTAAACATTCAGTACTTC. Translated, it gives CASSPQTSVNIQYF.

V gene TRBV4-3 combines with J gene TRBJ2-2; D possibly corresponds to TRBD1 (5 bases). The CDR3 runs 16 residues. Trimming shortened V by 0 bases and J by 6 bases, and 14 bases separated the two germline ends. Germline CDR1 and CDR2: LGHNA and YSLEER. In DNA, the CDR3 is TGCGCCAGCAGCCAAGAATCTGGGGCGCTCTCCGGGGAGCTGTTTTTT. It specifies CASSQESGALSGELFF.

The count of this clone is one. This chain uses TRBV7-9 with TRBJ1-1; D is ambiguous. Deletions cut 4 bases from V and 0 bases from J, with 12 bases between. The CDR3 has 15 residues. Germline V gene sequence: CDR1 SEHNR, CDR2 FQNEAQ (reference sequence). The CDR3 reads CASSSDSALNTEAFF. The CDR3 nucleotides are TGTGCCAGCAGCTCGGACTCGGCCCTGAACACTGAAGCTTTCTTT.

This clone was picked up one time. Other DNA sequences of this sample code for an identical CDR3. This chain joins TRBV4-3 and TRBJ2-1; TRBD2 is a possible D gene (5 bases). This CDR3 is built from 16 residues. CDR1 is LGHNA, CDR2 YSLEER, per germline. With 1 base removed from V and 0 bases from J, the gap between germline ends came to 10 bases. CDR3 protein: CASSQGVGSSYNEQFF. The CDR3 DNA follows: TGCGCCAGCAGCCAAGGGGTGGGGAGCTCCTACAATGAGCAGTTCTTC.

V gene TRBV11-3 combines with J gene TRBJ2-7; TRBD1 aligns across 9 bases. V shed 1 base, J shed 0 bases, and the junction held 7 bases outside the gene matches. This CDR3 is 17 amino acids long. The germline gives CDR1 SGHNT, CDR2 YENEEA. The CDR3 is CASSLGGQGYPSYEQYF. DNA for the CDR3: TGTGCCAGCAGCTTAGGCGGACAGGGGTATCCCTCCTACGAGCAGTACTTC.

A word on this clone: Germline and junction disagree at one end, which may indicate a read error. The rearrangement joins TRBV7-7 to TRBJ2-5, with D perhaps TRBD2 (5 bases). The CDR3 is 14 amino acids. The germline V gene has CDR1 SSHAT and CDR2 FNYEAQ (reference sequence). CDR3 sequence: CASSLGRTQETQYF. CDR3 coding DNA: TGTGCTAGCAGCTTAGGTCGGACTCAAGAGACCCAGTACTTC.

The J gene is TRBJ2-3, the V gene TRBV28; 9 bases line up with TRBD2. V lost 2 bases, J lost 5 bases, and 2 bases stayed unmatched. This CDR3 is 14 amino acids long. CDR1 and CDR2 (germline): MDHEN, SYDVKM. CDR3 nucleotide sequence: TGTGCCAGCAGTTTAGGTAGCGGGGGAGATACGCAGTATTTT. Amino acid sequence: CASSLGSGGDTQYF.

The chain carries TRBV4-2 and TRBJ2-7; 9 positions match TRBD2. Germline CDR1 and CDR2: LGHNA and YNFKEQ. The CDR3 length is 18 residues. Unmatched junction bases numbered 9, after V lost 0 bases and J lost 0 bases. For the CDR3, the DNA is TGTGCCAGCAGCCAAGATTATCCTAGCGGGGTCCTCTCCTACGAGCAGTACTTC. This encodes CASSQDYPSGVLSYEQYF.

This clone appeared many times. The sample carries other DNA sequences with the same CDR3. This CDR3 is CASSDRVSYEQYF. In DNA form, the CDR3 reads TGTGCCAGCAGTGACAGGGTAAGCTACGAGCAGTACTTC. The gene calls are TRBV27 and TRBJ2-7, with 7 bases fitting TRBD1. V shed 5 bases, J shed 3 bases, and the junction held 4 bases outside the gene matches. CDR1 and CDR2 from the germline V gene are MNHEY and SMNVEV (reference sequence). CDR3 length equals 13 residues.

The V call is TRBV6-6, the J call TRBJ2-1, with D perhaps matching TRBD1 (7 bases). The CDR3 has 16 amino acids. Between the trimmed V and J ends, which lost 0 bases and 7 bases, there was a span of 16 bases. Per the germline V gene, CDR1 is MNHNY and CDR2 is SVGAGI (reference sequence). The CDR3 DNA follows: TGTGCCAGCAGTTACTCCGGGACAGCTGGGGGGAATGAGCAGTTCTTC. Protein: CASSYSGTAGGNEQFF.